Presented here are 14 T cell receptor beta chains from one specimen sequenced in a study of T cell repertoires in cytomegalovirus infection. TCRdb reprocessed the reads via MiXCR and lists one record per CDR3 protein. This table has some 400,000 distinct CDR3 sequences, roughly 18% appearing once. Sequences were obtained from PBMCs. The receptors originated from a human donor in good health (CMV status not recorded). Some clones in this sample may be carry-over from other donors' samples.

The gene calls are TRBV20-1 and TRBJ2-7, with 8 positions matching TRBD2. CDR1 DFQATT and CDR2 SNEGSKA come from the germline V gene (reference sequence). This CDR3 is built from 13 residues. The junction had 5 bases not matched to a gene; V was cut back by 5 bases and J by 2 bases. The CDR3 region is CSAYTGGAYEQYF. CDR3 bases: TGCAGTGCTTATACCGGGGGGGCCTACGAGCAGTACTTC.

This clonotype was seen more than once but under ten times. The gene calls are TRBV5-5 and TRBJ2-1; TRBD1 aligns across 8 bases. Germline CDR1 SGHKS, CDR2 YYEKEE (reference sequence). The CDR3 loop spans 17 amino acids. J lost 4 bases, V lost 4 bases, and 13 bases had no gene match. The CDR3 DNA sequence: TGTGCCAGCAGCGTACGGCAGGGGGCCCCCGGTTACAATGAGCAGTTCTTC. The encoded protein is CASSVRQGAPGYNEQFF.

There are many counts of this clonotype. The CDR3 DNA reads TGTGCCAGCAGTTCGGACCGCGTGGTCTATGGCTACACCTTC. Protein sequence: CASSSDRVVYGYTF. The rearrangement links TRBV6-1 to TRBJ1-2; no firm D call. Per germline, CDR1 MNHNS and CDR2 SASEGT. Trimming took off 5 bases at V and 4 bases at J, with 14 bases between the two ends. The CDR3 loop spans 14 amino acids.

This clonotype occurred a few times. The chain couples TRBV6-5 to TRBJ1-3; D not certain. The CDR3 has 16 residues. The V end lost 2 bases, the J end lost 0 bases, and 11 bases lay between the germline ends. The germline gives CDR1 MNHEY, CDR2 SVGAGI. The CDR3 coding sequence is TGTGCCAGCAGTTACCCGCGAGGTTTCTCTGGAAACACCATATATTTT. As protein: CASSYPRGFSGNTIYF.

The CDR3 DNA follows: TGTGCCAGCAGCCTAGTATTGGGTAGCGGGACCACAGATACGCAGTATTTT. Translating gives CASSLVLGSGTTDTQYF. The chain couples TRBV7-2 to TRBJ2-3; 8 bases agree with TRBD2. Losses at the gene ends were 5 bases for V and 2 bases for J; bases not matched to a gene: 12. The CDR3 consists of 17 residues. CDR1 and CDR2 (germline): SGHTA, FQGNSA.

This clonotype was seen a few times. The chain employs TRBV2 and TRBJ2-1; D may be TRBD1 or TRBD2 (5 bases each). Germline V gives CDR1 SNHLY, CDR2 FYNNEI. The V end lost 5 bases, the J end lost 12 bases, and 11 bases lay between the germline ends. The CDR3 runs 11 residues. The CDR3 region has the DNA TGTGCCAGCAGTCCCACGGGACGGCAGTTCTTC. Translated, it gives CASSPTGRQFF.

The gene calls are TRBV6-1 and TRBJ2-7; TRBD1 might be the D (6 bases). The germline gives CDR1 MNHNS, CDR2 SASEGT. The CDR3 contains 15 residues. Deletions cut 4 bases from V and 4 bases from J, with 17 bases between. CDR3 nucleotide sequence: TGTGCCAGCAGTGTGGGACCGGGACACCAGTACGAGCAGTACTTC. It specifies CASSVGPGHQYEQYF.

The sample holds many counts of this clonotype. The CDR3 protein is CASSLPDRGLHF. CDR3 bases: TGTGCCAGCAGCTTACCGGACAGGGGCCTCCACTTT. J is TRBJ1-6 and V is TRBV7-9, with 9 bases lining up with TRBD1. J gave up 15 bases and V 2 bases, and 2 bases lay outside the gene matches. This CDR3 comprises 12 residues. Per the germline V gene, CDR1 is SEHNR and CDR2 is FQNEAQ (reference sequence).

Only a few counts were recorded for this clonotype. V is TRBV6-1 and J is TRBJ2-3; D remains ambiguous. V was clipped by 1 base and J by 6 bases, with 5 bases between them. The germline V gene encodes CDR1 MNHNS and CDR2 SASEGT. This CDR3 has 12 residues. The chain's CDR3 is CASSEVRDTQYF. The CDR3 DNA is TGTGCCAGCAGTGAAGTAAGGGATACGCAGTATTTT.

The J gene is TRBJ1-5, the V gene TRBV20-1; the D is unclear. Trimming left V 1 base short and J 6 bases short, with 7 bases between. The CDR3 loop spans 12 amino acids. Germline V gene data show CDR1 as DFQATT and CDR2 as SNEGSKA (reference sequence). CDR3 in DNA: TGCAGTGCTAGAGCAAGGAGTCAGCCCCAGCATTTT. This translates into CSARARSQPQHF.

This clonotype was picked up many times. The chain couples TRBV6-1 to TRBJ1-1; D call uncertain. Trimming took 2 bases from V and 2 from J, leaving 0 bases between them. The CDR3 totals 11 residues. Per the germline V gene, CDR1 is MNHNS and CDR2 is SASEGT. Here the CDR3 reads CASSENTEAFF. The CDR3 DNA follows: TGTGCCAGCAGTGAAAACACTGAAGCTTTCTTT.

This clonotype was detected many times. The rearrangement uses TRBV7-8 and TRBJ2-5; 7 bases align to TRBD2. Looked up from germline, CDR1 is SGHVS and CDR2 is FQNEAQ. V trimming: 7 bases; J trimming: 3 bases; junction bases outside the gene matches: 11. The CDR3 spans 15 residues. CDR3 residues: CASTPRWTSEETQYF. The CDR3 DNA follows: TGTGCCAGCACCCCTCGTTGGACTAGTGAAGAGACCCAGTACTTC.

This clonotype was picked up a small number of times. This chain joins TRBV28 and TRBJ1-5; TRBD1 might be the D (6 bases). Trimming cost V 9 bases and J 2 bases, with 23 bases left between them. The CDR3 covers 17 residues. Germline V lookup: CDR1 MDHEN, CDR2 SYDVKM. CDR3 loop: CASQGGFAGAGNQPQHF. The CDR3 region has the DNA TGTGCCAGTCAAGGAGGGTTCGCAGGGGCGGGCAATCAGCCCCAGCATTTT.

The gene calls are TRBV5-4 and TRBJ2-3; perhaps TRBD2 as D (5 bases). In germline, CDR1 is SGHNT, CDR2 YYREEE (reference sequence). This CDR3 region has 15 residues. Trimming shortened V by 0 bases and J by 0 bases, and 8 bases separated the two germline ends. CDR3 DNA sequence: TGTGCCAGCAGCTTGGACGGGGTTAGCACAGATACGCAGTATTTT. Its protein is CASSLDGVSTDTQYF.